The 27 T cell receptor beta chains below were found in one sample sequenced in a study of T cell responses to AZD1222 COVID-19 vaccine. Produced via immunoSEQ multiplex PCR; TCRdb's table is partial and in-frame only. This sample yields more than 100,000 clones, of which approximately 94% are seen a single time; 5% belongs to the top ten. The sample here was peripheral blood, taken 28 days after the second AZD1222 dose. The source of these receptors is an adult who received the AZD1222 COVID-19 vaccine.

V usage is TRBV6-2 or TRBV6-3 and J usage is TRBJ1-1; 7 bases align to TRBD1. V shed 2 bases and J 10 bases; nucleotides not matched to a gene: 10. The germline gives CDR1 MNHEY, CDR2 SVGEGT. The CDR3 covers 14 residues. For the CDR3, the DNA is TGTGCCAGCAGTTACCCCCTTTCGACAGGGACAGCTTTCTTT. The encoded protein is CASSYPLSTGTAFF.

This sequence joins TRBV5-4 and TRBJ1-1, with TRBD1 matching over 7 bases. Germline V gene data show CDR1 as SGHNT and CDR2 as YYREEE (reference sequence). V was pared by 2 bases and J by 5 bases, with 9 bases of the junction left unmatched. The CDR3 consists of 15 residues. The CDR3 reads CASSLAMTGITEAFF. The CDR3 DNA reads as TGTGCCAGCAGCTTAGCCATGACAGGGATAACTGAAGCTTTCTTT.

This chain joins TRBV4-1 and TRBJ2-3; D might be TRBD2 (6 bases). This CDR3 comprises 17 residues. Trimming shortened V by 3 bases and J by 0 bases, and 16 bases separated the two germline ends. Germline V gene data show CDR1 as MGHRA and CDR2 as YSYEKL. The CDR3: CASSHLGSGTSTDTQYF. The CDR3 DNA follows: TGCGCCAGCAGCCATCTGGGTAGCGGTACTAGCACAGATACGCAGTATTTT.

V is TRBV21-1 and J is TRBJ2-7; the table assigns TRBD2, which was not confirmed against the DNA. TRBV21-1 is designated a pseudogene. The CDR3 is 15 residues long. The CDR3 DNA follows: TGTGCCAGCAGCAAAGTAGGTCCTAGTTCCTACGAGCAGTACTTC. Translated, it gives CASSKVGPSSYEQYF.

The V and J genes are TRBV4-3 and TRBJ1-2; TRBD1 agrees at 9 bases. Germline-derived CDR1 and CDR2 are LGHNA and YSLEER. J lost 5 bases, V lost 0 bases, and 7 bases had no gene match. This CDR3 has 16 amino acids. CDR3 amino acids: CASSQEDRGSWYGYTF. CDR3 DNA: TGCGCCAGCAGCCAAGAAGACAGGGGGAGTTGGTATGGCTACACCTTC.

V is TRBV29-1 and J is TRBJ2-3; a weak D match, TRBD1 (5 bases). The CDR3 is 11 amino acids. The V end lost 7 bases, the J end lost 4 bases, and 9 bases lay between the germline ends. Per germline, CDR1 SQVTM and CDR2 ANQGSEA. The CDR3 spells CSGWGPDTQYF. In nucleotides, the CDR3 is TGCAGCGGTTGGGGCCCAGATACGCAGTATTTT.

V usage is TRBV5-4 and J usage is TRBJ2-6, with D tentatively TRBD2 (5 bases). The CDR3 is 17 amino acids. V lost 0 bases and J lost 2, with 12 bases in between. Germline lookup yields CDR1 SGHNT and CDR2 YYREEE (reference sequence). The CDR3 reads CASSLGGSVTGANVLTF. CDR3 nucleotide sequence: TGTGCCAGCAGCTTGGGAGGGTCAGTAACTGGGGCCAACGTCCTGACTTTC. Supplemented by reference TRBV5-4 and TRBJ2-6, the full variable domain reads ETGVTQSPTHLIKTRGQQVTLRCSSQSGHNTVSWYQQALGQGPQFIFQYYREEENGRGNFPPRFSGLQFPNYSSELNVNALELDDSALYLCASSLGGSVTGANVLTFGAGSRLTVL.

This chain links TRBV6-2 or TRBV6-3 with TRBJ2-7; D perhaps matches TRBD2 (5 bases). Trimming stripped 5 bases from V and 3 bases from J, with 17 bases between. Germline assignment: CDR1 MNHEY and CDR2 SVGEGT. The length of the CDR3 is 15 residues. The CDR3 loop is CASSPRAMEDYEQYF. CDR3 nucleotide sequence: TGTGCCAGCAGTCCACGGGCTATGGAGGACTACGAGCAGTACTTC.

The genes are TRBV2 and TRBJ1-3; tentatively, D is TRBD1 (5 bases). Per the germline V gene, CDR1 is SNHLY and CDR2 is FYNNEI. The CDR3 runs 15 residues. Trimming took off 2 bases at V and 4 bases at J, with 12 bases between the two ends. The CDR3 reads CASSESGAEGNTIYF. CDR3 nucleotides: TGTGCCAGCAGTGAATCTGGGGCAGAAGGAAACACCATATATTTT. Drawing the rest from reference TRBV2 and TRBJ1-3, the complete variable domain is EPEVTQTPSHQVTQMGQEVILRCVPISNHLYFYWYRQILGQKVEFLVSFYNNEISEKSEIFDDQFSVERPDGSNFTLKIRSTKLEDSAMYFCASSESGAEGNTIYFGEGSWLTVV.

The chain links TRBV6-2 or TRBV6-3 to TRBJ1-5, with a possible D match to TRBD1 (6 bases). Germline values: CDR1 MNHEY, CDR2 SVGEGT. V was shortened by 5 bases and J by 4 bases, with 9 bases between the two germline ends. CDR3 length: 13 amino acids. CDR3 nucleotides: TGTGCCAGCAGTGACAGGAAGAATCAGCCCCAGCATTTT. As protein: CASSDRKNQPQHF.

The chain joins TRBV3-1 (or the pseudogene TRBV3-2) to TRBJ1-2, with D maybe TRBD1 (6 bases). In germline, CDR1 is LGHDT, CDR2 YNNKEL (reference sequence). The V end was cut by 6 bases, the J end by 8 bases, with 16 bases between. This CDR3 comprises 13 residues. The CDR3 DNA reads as TGTGCCAGCAGGCGAGAGGGGGTTGGGGGCTACACCTTC. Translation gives CASRREGVGGYTF.

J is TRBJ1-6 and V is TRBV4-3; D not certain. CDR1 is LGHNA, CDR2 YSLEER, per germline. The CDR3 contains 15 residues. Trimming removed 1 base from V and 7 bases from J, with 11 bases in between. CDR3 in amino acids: CASSQGSVDNSPLHF. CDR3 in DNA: TGCGCCAGCAGCCAAGGCTCCGTTGACAATTCACCCCTCCACTTT.

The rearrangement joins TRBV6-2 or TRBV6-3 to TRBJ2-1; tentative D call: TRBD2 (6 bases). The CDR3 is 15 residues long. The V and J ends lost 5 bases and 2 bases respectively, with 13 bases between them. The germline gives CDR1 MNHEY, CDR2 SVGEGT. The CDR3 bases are TGTGCCAGCAGTCGTCTGGCGGGGCCCTACAATGAGCAGTTCTTC. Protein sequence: CASSRLAGPYNEQFF.

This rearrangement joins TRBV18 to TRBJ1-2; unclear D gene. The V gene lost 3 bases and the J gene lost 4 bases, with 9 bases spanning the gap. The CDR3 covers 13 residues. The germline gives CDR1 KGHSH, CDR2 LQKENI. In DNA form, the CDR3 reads TGTGCCAGCTCACCCAGCAGGAGCTATGGCTACACCTTC. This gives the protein CASSPSRSYGYTF.

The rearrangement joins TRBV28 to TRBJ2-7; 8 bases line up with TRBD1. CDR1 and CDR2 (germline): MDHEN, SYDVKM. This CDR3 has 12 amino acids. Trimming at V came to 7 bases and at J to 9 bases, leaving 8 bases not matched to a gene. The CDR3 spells CASTKDRGAQYF. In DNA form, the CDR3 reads TGTGCCAGCACCAAAGACAGGGGAGCGCAGTACTTC.

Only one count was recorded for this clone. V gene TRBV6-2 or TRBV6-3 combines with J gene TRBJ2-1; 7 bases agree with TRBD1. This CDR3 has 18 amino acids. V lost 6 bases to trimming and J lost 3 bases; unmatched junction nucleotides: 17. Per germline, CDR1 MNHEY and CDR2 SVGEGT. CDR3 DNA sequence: TGTGCCAGCAGCCCAATTGGGTCTAGGGACAGATACTACAATGAGCAGTTCTTC. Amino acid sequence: CASSPIGSRDRYYNEQFF.

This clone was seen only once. This CDR3 reads CASRYGPNSPLHF. The CDR3 coding sequence is TGTGCCAGCAGATACGGGCCGAATTCACCCCTCCACTTT. The chain recombines TRBV7-2 with TRBJ1-6; D not resolved. Germline V gene data show CDR1 as SGHTA and CDR2 as FQGNSA. Deletions cut 6 bases from V and 7 bases from J, with 10 bases between. CDR3 size: 13 residues. The full variable domain, completed using reference TRBV7-2 and TRBJ1-6, is GAGVSQSPSNKVTEKGKDVELRCDPISGHTALYWYRQSLGQGLEFLIYFQGNSAPDKSGLPSDRFSAERTGGSVSTLTIQRTQQEDSAVYLCASRYGPNSPLHFGNGTRLTVT.

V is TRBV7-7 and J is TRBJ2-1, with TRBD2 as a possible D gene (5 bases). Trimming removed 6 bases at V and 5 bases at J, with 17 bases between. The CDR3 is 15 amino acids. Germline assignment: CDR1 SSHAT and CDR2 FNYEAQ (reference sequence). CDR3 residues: CASSQGSGRNNEQFF. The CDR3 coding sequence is TGTGCCAGCAGTCAAGGGTCGGGAAGAAACAATGAGCAGTTCTTC.

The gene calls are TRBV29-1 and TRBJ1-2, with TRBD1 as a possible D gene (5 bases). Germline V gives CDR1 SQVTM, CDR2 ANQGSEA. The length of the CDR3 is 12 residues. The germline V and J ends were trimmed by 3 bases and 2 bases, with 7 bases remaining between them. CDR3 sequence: CSVDGGNYGYTF. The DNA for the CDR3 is TGCAGCGTTGATGGGGGGAACTATGGCTACACCTTC. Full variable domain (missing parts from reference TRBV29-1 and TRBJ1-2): SAVISQKPSRDICQRGTSLTIQCQVDSQVTMMFWYRQQPGQSLTLIATANQGSEATYESGFVIDKFPISRPNLTFSTLTVSNMSPEDSSIYLCSVDGGNYGYTFGSGTRLTVV.

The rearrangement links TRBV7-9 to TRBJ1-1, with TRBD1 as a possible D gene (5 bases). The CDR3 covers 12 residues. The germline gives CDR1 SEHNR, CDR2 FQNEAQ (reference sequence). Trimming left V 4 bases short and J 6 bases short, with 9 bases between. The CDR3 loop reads CASSSRDSEAFF. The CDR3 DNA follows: TGTGCCAGCAGCTCGCGGGACTCTGAAGCTTTCTTT.

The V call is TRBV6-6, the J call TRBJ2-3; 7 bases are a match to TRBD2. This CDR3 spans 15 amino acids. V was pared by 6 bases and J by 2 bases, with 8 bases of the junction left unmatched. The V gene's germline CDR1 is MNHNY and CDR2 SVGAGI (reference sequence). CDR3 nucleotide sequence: TGTGCCAGCAGCTCCGGGACTATTGACACAGATACGCAGTATTTT. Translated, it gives CASSSGTIDTDTQYF.

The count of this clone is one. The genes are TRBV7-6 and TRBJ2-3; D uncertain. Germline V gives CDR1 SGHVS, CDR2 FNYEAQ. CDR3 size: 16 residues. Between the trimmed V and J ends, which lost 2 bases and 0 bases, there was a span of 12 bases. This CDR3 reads CASSLRAPTSTDTQYF. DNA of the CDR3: TGTGCCAGCAGCTTAAGAGCCCCTACTAGCACAGATACGCAGTATTTT. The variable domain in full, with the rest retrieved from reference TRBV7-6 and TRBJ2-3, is GAGVSQSPRYKVTKRGQDVALRCDPISGHVSLYWYRQALGQGPEFLTYFNYEAQQDKSGLPNDRFSAERPEGSISTLTIQRTEQRDSAMYRCASSLRAPTSTDTQYFGPGTRLTVL.

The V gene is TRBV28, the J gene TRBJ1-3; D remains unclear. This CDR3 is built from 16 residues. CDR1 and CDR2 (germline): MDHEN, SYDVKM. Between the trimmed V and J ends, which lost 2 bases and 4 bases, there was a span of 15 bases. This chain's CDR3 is CASSLKKELRGNTIYF. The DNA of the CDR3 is TGTGCCAGCAGTTTAAAAAAGGAACTGAGGGGAAACACCATATATTTT.

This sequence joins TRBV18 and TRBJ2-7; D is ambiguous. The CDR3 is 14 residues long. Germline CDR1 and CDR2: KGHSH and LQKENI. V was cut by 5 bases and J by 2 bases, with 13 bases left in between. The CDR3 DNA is TGTGCCAGCTCATTACTCCAGGCCCCCTACGAGCAGTACTTC. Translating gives CASSLLQAPYEQYF.

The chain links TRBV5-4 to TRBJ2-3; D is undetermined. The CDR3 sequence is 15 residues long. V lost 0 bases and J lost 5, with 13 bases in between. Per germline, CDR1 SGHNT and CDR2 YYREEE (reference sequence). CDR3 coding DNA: TGTGCCAGCAGCTTGGCCAGCTACCAAGGAGATACGCAGTATTTT. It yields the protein CASSLASYQGDTQYF.

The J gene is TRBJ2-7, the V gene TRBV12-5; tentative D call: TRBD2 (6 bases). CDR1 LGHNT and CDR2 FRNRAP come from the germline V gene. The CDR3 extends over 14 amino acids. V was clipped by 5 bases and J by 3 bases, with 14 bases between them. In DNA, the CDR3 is TGTGCTAGTGGTACCGGGACTTCCCGCTACGAGCAGTACTTC. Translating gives CASGTGTSRYEQYF. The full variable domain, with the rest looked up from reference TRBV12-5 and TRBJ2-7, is DARVTQTPRHKVTEMGQEVTMRCQPILGHNTVFWYRQTMMQGLELLAYFRNRAPLDDSGMPKDRFSAEMPDATLATLKIQPSEPRDSAVYFCASGTGTSRYEQYFGPGTRLTVT.

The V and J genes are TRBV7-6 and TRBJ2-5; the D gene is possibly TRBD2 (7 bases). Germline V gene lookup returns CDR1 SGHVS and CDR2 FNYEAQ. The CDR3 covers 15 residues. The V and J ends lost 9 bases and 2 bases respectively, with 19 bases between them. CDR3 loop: CASLSGGGEQETQYF. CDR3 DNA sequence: TGTGCCAGTCTTTCGGGCGGGGGCGAACAAGAGACCCAGTACTTC.